This T cell receptor (beta chain) derives from a study of T cells in Graves' hyperthyroidism and ophthalmopathy. At least 3 on the Clinical Activity Score was recorded for ophthalmopathy patients, who also had NOSPECS grade at least 4 and duration under 3 months. Based on clinical symptoms, serum thyroxine and TRAb, thyroid ultrasound and orbital computed tomography, diagnoses were reached. PBMCs were derived from approximately 10 ml fresh peripheral blood. The V segment lost 3 bases and the J segment 5 bases; nucleotides outside the gene matches: 4. Germline values: CDR1 SGHNT, CDR2 YYREEE (reference sequence). The CDR3 extends over 15 amino acids. Amplified TCR beta CDR3 regions came from RNA transcripts. HTBI primers were used for first-round RT-PCR of the TCR CDR3. TCRdb used MiXCR to reprocess the multiplex PCR reads, holding one entry per CDR3 protein. The sample contains 640,000 or so distinct CDR3 sequences, 14% to 15% of which appear only once.

Findings of the study overall: Blood shared most expanded thyroid clonotypes above 0.001.

This clonotype occurred many times. What it binds is unknown. This sequence joins TRBV5-4 and TRBJ2-1, with 11 bases fitting TRBD2. This TCR was sampled from a woman in her thirties or forties with Graves' ophthalmopathy. The specimen was blood. This CDR3 reads CASSSPGLADNEQFF. The DNA of the CDR3 is TGTGCCAGCAGCTCCCCGGGACTAGCGGACAATGAGCAGTTCTTC.